The 9 T cell receptor beta chains in this list originate from one sample, sequenced in a study of blood T cell repertoires in COVID-19. Only in-frame clones appear in the TCRdb table, and some are missing; sequencing was by immunoSEQ multiplex PCR. Found here are about 64,000 clones, approximately 79% of them singletons; the top ten hold more than 9.5%. The sample consisted of peripheral blood. These receptors were obtained from a human donor in a cohort sampled during active COVID-19.

The count of this clone is one. V usage is TRBV9 and J usage is TRBJ2-7, with 7 bases lining up with TRBD2. V lost 3 bases to trimming and J lost 2 bases; unmatched junction nucleotides: 8. There are 15 residues in the CDR3. In germline, CDR1 is SGDLS, CDR2 YYNGEE. CDR3 amino acids: CASSAREAGPYEQYF. CDR3 DNA sequence: TGTGCCAGCAGCGCCCGGGAGGCCGGGCCCTACGAGCAGTACTTC.

The rearrangement links TRBV6-2 or TRBV6-3 to TRBJ2-7; D unclear. The V gene lost 2 bases and the J gene lost 3 bases, with 8 bases spanning the gap. The germline V gene has CDR1 MNHEY and CDR2 SVGEGT. The CDR3 has 13 amino acids. This CDR3 reads CASSYVSGYEQYF. The CDR3 DNA sequence: TGTGCCAGCAGTTACGTCTCGGGCTACGAGCAGTACTTC.

J is TRBJ1-1 and V is TRBV25-1; TRBD1 aligns across 9 bases. There are 16 residues in the CDR3. V dropped 3 bases and J dropped 1; count of bases not matched to a gene: 6. Per the germline V gene, CDR1 is MGHDK and CDR2 is SYGVNS. The chain's CDR3 is CASSDGTGRRNTEAFF. The DNA of the CDR3 is TGTGCCAGCAGTGACGGGACAGGGAGGAGGAACACTGAAGCTTTCTTT.

V gene TRBV10-3 combines with J gene TRBJ1-2; tentative D call: TRBD1 (6 bases). Trimming took 7 bases from V and 6 from J, leaving 12 bases between them. Germline CDR1 and CDR2: ENHRY and SYGVKD. This CDR3 is 12 amino acids long. The CDR3 here is CAIMDSIHGYTF. In DNA form, the CDR3 reads TGTGCCATCATGGACAGTATCCATGGCTACACCTTC.

This clone was picked up a small number of times. This sequence joins TRBV7-2 and TRBJ2-7, with 9 positions matching TRBD1. Germline CDR1 reads SGHTA; CDR2 reads FQGNSA. V was pared by 7 bases and J by 4 bases, with 8 bases of the junction left unmatched. The CDR3 extends over 14 amino acids. The CDR3 spells CASKNFGQGYEQYF. The CDR3 DNA sequence: TGTGCCAGCAAAAATTTTGGACAGGGGTACGAGCAGTACTTC.

This clone has just one count. V gene TRBV18 combines with J gene TRBJ2-1, with 7 bases fitting TRBD2. After removal of 8 bases from V and 1 base from J, the junction contained 5 bases not matched to a gene. The CDR3 is 14 amino acids. Germline-derived CDR1 and CDR2 are KGHSH and LQKENI. The CDR3 sequence is CASRGEGSYNEQFF. The CDR3 DNA reads TGTGCCAGCCGGGGGGAAGGATCCTACAATGAGCAGTTCTTC.

J is TRBJ1-1 and V is TRBV27; TRBD1 agrees at 9 bases. Germline CDR1 is MNHEY and CDR2 is SMNVEV (reference sequence). V was clipped by 4 bases and J by 5 bases; unmatched bases: 2. The CDR3 totals 13 residues. CDR3 protein: CASSSQGATEAFF. The CDR3 DNA reads TGTGCCAGCAGTTCACAGGGGGCGACTGAAGCTTTCTTT.

The J gene is TRBJ2-1, the V gene TRBV19; TRBD2 matches 10 bases. Trimming cost V 7 bases and J 4 bases; bases outside gene matches: 7. This CDR3 contains 15 residues. Germline V gives CDR1 LNHDA, CDR2 SQIVND (reference sequence). CDR3 residues: CASTPSGRMYNEQFF. The CDR3, as DNA: TGTGCCAGTACCCCTAGCGGGAGAATGTACAATGAGCAGTTCTTC.

The chain employs TRBV2 and TRBJ2-2, with TRBD2 matching 10 bases. CDR3 length equals 17 residues. After removal of 1 base from V and 5 bases from J, the junction contained 7 bases not matched to a gene. The V gene's germline CDR1 is SNHLY and CDR2 FYNNEI. The CDR3 loop reads CASSEGLAGVKTGELFF. In DNA form, the CDR3 reads TGTGCCAGCAGTGAAGGGCTAGCGGGAGTAAAAACCGGGGAGCTGTTTTTT.